The clone carrying this TCR beta chain was detected only a few times. Its specificity is unknown. The sample is drawn from a study of CD8 T cells in ankylosing spondylitis. TCRdb re-called the 5' RACE reads through MiXCR, storing one row per CDR3 protein. The table has about 260,000 distinct CDR3 sequences, 20% to 30% seen once. Regarding the study as a whole: Within ankylosing spondylitis blood, a TCR beta motif made up of seven or eight highly homologous variants appeared to be characteristic.

The V and J ends lost 7 bases and 2 bases respectively, with 9 bases between them. The CDR3 length is 13 residues. This chain links TRBV12-3 or TRBV12-4 with TRBJ2-1; the D gene is possibly TRBD2 (5 bases). This receptor was obtained from a male donor with ankylosing spondylitis or in good health (not recorded which). Sequencing was performed on blood, either unsorted or a sorted T cell fraction (not recorded which). The CDR3 nucleotides read TGTGCCAGCACGGCTAGCCCCTACAATGAGCAGTTCTTC. It codes for CASTASPYNEQFF.